These 11 T cell receptor beta chains originate from one sample sequenced in a study of T-cell reconstitution after alpha-beta-depleted transplantation in children. TCRbeta library preparation incorporated unique molecular identifiers. TCRdb reanalysed the PCR reads using MiXCR and keeps one entry per CDR3 protein. The data contain 500,000 to 650,000 distinct CDR3 sequences, 10% to 12% of them singletons. The input for sequencing was PBMCs, mostly from graft donor cells, taken 180 days after TCRalphabeta/CD19-depleted stem cell transplant. Every receptor here comes from a female patient under 10 years old who had a stem cell transplant for aplastic anemia, so the T cells may come from the graft donor.

The chain recombines TRBV6-2 or TRBV6-3 with TRBJ2-7; no definite D call. The CDR3 has 16 amino acids. Germline V gene lookup returns CDR1 MNHEY and CDR2 SVGEGT. The CDR3 spells CASSYSPNTSSYEQYV. The CDR3 DNA reads TGTGCCAGCAGCTACTCGCCCAACACGAGCTCCTACGAGCAGTACGTC.

The V and J genes are TRBV25-1 and TRBJ2-2; no definite D call. This CDR3 region has 16 residues. Between the trimmed V and J ends, which lost 2 bases and 0 bases, there was a span of 10 bases. Per the germline V gene, CDR1 is MGHDK and CDR2 is SYGVNS. DNA for the CDR3: TGTGCCAGCAGTGAAAGAGGCGGACCGAACACCGGGGAGCTGTTTTTT. Encoded protein: CASSERGGPNTGELFF.

This sequence joins TRBV11-3 and TRBJ1-4; D possibly corresponds to TRBD1 (6 bases). Germline-derived CDR1 and CDR2 are SGHNT and YENEEA. This CDR3 region has 15 residues. Trimming shortened V by 4 bases and J by 0 bases, and 9 bases separated the two germline ends. The CDR3 DNA is TGTGCCAGCAGCTCCGGACAGTCAACTAATGAAAAACTGTTTTTT. Amino acid sequence: CASSSGQSTNEKLFF.

In its sample, this clonotype was seen a few times. The chain is built from TRBV6-1 and TRBJ1-1; 8 nucleotides match TRBD1. CDR3 length equals 14 residues. The germline V gene encodes CDR1 MNHNS and CDR2 SASEGT. V shed 6 bases and J 4 bases; nucleotides not matched to a gene: 7. Here the CDR3 reads CASRPDRVSTEAFF. In DNA form, the CDR3 reads TGTGCCAGCAGACCGGACAGGGTGAGCACTGAAGCTTTCTTT.

The chain joins TRBV5-6 to TRBJ1-2, with a possible D match to TRBD1 (6 bases). Per germline, CDR1 SGHDT and CDR2 YYEEEE. The CDR3 is 16 amino acids. V was cut by 4 bases and J by 5 bases, with 21 bases left in between. CDR3 DNA sequence: TGTGCCAGCAGCCCACCGGGGGGCAGGGAAACGTATGGCTACACCTTC. Protein sequence: CASSPPGGRETYGYTF.

This clonotype turned up a few times. The J gene is TRBJ1-5, the V gene TRBV7-2, with D maybe TRBD1 (5 bases). Germline assignment: CDR1 SGHTA and CDR2 FQGNSA. Trimming pared 5 bases from V and 0 bases from J, leaving 11 bases between. The CDR3 is made up of 15 amino acids. The CDR3 region has the DNA TGTGCCAGCAGCCCAGGGATTCATAGCAATCAGCCCCAGCATTTT. This translates into CASSPGIHSNQPQHF.

The sample holds a few counts of this clonotype. J is TRBJ2-3 and V is TRBV20-1; the D gene is possibly TRBD1 (6 bases). CDR3 size: 15 residues. The V gene lost 4 bases and the J gene lost 3 bases, with 17 bases spanning the gap. Germline V gives CDR1 DFQATT, CDR2 SNEGSKA (reference sequence). For the CDR3, the DNA is TGCAGTGCTACCCCATTGCGCAGGGGTACAGATACGCAGTATTTT. Translating gives CSATPLRRGTDTQYF.

The J gene is TRBJ1-1, the V gene TRBV2, with D possibly matching TRBD1 (6 bases). V lost 4 bases and J lost 4, with 13 bases in between. The CDR3 consists of 14 residues. Per the germline V gene, CDR1 is SNHLY and CDR2 is FYNNEI. CDR3 in DNA: TGTGCCAGCAGTGGAGGGGGGCCGGTCACTGAAGCTTTCTTT. Its translation: CASSGGGPVTEAFF.

In this sample, this clonotype turned up a few times. This sequence joins TRBV20-1 and TRBJ2-3; 11 positions agree with TRBD2. The germline V gene has CDR1 DFQATT and CDR2 SNEGSKA (reference sequence). The J segment lost 3 bases and the V segment lost 3 bases, leaving 8 bases of the junction unmatched. CDR3 length: 16 amino acids. CDR3 sequence (DNA): TGCAGTGCTAGTTCCGGACTAGCGGGTATTACAGATACGCAGTATTTT. This sequence encodes CSASSGLAGITDTQYF.

The genes are TRBV7-6 and TRBJ2-1; 13 bases fit TRBD2. J gave up 8 bases and V 3 bases, and 13 bases lay outside the gene matches. This CDR3 comprises 18 residues. Germline V gene sequence: CDR1 SGHVS, CDR2 FNYEAQ. In DNA form, the CDR3 reads TGTGCCAGCAGCTTGGAAACTAGCGGGAGGGGCTTGTACGATGAGCAGTTCTTC. Encoded protein: CASSLETSGRGLYDEQFF. The whole variable domain, remainder taken from reference TRBV7-6 and TRBJ2-1, is GAGVSQSPRYKVTKRGQDVALRCDPISGHVSLYWYRQALGQGPEFLTYFNYEAQQDKSGLPNDRFSAERPEGSISTLTIQRTEQRDSAMYRCASSLETSGRGLYDEQFFGPGTRLTVL.

There are many counts of this clonotype. The CDR3: CASSLKKQTYEQYF. The CDR3 coding sequence is TGTGCCAGCAGCTTAAAGAAACAGACCTACGAGCAGTACTTC. The rearrangement links TRBV7-2 to TRBJ2-7; D unclear. CDR1 is SGHTA, CDR2 FQGNSA, per germline. The V end was cut by 2 bases, the J end by 2 bases, with 10 bases between. The CDR3 loop spans 14 amino acids.